This T cell receptor (beta chain) was identified during a study of blood T cell repertoires in COVID-19. Study-level information: Sources were T cells, B-cell-depleted T cells, or PBMCs; the material itself was cDNA or gDNA.

Everyone who took part was roughly 18 to 89 years old, and they came from about 25 US areas. The data were produced by immunoSEQ multiplex PCR, yet TCRdb's version contains in-frame clones alone and is incomplete. In the table there are 490,000 or so clones, around nine tenths of which are singletons. Germline CDR1 reads SGHTS; CDR2 reads YDEGEE. The length of the CDR3 is 13 residues. With V trimmed by 4 bases and J by 10 bases, 5 bases remained unmatched. The sample comprised PBMCs or T cells enriched from blood (not recorded which). The genes are TRBV5-8 and TRBJ2-1; 10 nucleotides agree with TRBD2. The sequence derives from a woman in her sixties who had recovered from COVID-19. CDR3 in DNA: TGTGCCAGCAGCATCGGACTAGCGGACGAGCAGTTCTTC. Protein sequence: CASSIGLADEQFF.